Listed below are T cell receptor beta chains from one sample, sequenced in a study of T-cell reconstitution after alpha-beta-depleted transplantation in children. TCRdb passed the PCR reads through MiXCR, listing each CDR3 protein once. The top ten clones hold more than 2.5% of a sample with about 72,000 distinct CDR3 sequences, 6% to 8.5% of them seen once. Source: PBMCs from the stem cell graft donor, taken from the stem cell graft. These receptors all come from a human donor who donated a stem cell graft to a child with acute lymphoblastic leukemia. Both conserved end residues are part of each CDR3. The D gene is left open where the match is weak. Some rows have no size entry. The others give once, few or many, or a class for an expanded clone.

CSVETSAYEQYF	TGCAGCGTTGAGACCTCCGCCTACGAGCAGTACTTC	TRBV29-1	-	many	TRBJ2-7
CASTMRMAGNTGELFF	TGTGCCAGCACCATGAGGATGGCGGGGAACACCGGGGAGCTGTTTTTT	TRBV4-2	-	many	TRBJ2-2
CAWSGELFF	TGTGCCTGGTCCGGGGAGCTGTTTTTT	TRBV2	-	many	TRBJ2-2
CASSMDRGPGEQYF	TGCGCCAGCAGCATGGACAGGGGGCCGGGTGAGCAGTACTTC	TRBV5-1	TRBD1	few	TRBJ2-7
CASSRTSNLYNEQFF	TGTGCCAGCAGCAGGACCTCAAACTTATACAATGAGCAGTTCTTC	TRBV5-6	-	-	TRBJ2-1
CASGGGINYEQYF	TGTGCCAGCGGGGGGGGTATTAACTACGAGCAGTACTTC	TRBV12-3/TRBV12-4	TRBD2	many	TRBJ2-7
CASSKGRGQSEAFF	TGTGCCAGCAGCAAGGGGCGGGGACAGTCAGAAGCTTTCTTT	TRBV9	TRBD1	many	TRBJ1-1
CASSLAGANTEAFF	TGTGCCAGCAGCTTAGCGGGGGCGAACACTGAAGCTTTCTTT	TRBV7-3	-	many	TRBJ1-1
CASSLQGAGNQPQHF	TGTGCCAGCAGTCTCCAGGGGGCCGGCAATCAGCCCCAGCATTTT	TRBV12-3/TRBV12-4	TRBD1	-	TRBJ1-5
CASSPQARGRLGELFF	TGTGCCAGCAGCCCTCAGGCGAGGGGGCGCTTGGGGGAGCTGTTTTTT	TRBV7-2	TRBD1	many	TRBJ2-2
CASSSDSYGYTF	TGCGCCAGCAGCTCCGATAGCTATGGCTACACCTTC	TRBV5-1	-	-	TRBJ1-2
CASSNSNEQYF	TGTGCCAGCAGCAACAGCAACGAGCAGTACTTC	TRBV21-1	-	-	TRBJ2-7
CASSPDYSYEQYF	TGTGCCAGCAGTCCCGACTACTCCTACGAGCAGTACTTC	TRBV6-2/TRBV6-3	-	few	TRBJ2-7
CASSPSLGRIQYF	TGTGCCAGCAGCCCCTCTTTGGGTCGTATTCAGTACTTC	TRBV7-2	-	many	TRBJ2-4
CSAPPRNVNYGYTF	TGCAGTGCCCCCCCTAGGAACGTCAACTATGGCTACACCTTC	TRBV20-1	-	many	TRBJ1-2
CASSYHTGAGANVLTF	TGTGCCAGCAGTTACCACACAGGGGCTGGGGCCAACGTCCTGACTTTC	TRBV6-5	TRBD1	few	TRBJ2-6
CASSWGYYEQYF	TGTGCCAGCAGTTGGGGATACTACGAGCAGTACTTC	TRBV28	-	many	TRBJ2-7
CASSIDRGGNEQYF	TGTGCCAGTAGTATAGATCGAGGGGGAAACGAGCAGTACTTC	TRBV19	-	few	TRBJ2-7
CASSLKEGTSQPQHF	TGTGCCAGCAGCTTAAAAGAGGGAACTAGCCAGCCCCAGCATTTT	TRBV7-6	-	few	TRBJ1-5
CASSLGTSDNNEQFF	TGTGCCAGCAGTTTAGGGACTAGCGATAACAATGAGCAGTTCTTC	TRBV12-3/TRBV12-4	TRBD2	many	TRBJ2-1
CASSLRLGNNYGYTF	TGTGCCAGTAGTTTGCGTCTTGGGAATAACTATGGCTACACCTTC	TRBV19	-	-	TRBJ1-2
CASKPGLAIDTGELFF	TGTGCCAGCAAGCCCGGACTAGCGATCGACACCGGGGAGCTGTTTTTT	TRBV27	TRBD2	many	TRBJ2-2
CATSTTSGGADTQYF	TGTGCCACCAGCACGACTAGCGGGGGGGCGGATACGCAGTATTTT	TRBV15	TRBD2	many	TRBJ2-3
CSTSTSGLADNEQFF	TGCAGCACATCCACGAGCGGACTAGCGGACAATGAGCAGTTCTTC	TRBV20-1	TRBD2	many	TRBJ2-1
CASSFRNNEQFF	TGTGCCAGCAGCTTCAGAAACAATGAGCAGTTCTTC	TRBV3-1	-	many	TRBJ2-1
CSVIPGQGYTGELFF	TGCAGCGTTATACCGGGACAGGGGTACACCGGGGAGCTGTTTTTT	TRBV29-1	TRBD1	few	TRBJ2-2
CSASRGDTEAFF	TGCAGTGCTAGTAGGGGCGACACTGAAGCTTTCTTT	TRBV20-1	-	many	TRBJ1-1
CASSQQGTRDTEAFF	TGTGCCAGCAGCCAACAGGGGACGCGGGACACTGAAGCTTTCTTT	TRBV6-6	TRBD1	many	TRBJ1-1
CAISGTRVIQETQYF	TGTGCCATCAGTGGTACCAGGGTAATCCAAGAGACCCAGTACTTC	TRBV10-3	-	many	TRBJ2-5
CASSYPDRPSGELFF	TGTGCCAGCAGTTACCCGGACAGACCTAGCGGGGAGCTGTTTTTT	TRBV12-3/TRBV12-4	-	-	TRBJ2-2
CASSQGRSGELFF	TGTGCCAGCAGCCAAGGAAGGAGCGGGGAGCTGTTTTTT	TRBV7-2	-	few	TRBJ2-2
CASNSAQDGFSPGELFF	TGTGCCAGCAATTCAGCCCAGGACGGATTCTCACCCGGGGAGCTGTTTTTT	TRBV14	-	many	TRBJ2-2
CASSFGTGRYPTNEKLFF	TGCGCCAGCAGCTTCGGGACAGGGAGGTACCCAACTAATGAAAAACTGTTTTTT	TRBV5-1	TRBD1	many	TRBJ1-4
CASSQGATGTEAFF	TGTGCCAGCAGCCAGGGGGCCACGGGAACTGAAGCTTTCTTT	TRBV5-4	TRBD1	few	TRBJ1-1
CASNLAGDQETQYF	TGCGCCAGCAACCTAGCGGGTGACCAAGAGACCCAGTACTTC	TRBV5-1	TRBD2	few	TRBJ2-5
CASSGDRGDNQPQHF	TGTGCCAGCAGCGGGGACAGGGGAGACAATCAGCCCCAGCATTTT	TRBV9	TRBD1	-	TRBJ1-5
CASSQVGGPNTGELFF	TGTGCCAGCAGCCAAGTCGGGGGGCCGAACACCGGGGAGCTGTTTTTT	TRBV14	-	many	TRBJ2-2
CASSQDRTGAAYEQYF	TGCGCCAGCAGCCAAGACCGGACAGGGGCCGCCTACGAGCAGTACTTC	TRBV4-1	TRBD1	many	TRBJ2-7